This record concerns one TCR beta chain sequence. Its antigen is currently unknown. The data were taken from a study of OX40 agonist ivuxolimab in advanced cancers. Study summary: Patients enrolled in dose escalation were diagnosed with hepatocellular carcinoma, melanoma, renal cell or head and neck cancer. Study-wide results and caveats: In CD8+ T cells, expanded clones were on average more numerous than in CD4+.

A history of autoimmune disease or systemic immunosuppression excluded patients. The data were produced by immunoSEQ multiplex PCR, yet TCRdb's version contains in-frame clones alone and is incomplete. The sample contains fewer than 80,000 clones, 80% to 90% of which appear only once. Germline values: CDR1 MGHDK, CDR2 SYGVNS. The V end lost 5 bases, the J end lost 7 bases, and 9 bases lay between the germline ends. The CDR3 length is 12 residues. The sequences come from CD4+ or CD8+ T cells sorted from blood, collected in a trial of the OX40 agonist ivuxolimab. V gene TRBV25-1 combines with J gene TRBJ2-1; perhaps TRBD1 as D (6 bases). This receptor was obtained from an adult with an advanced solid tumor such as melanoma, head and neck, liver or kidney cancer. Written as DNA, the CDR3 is TGTGCCAGCAGTAGGCAGGGGAATGAGCAGTTCTTC. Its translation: CASSRQGNEQFF.